This passage covers 5 T cell receptor beta chains from one sample sequenced in a study of T cell responses to AZD1222 COVID-19 vaccine. Only in-frame clones appear in the TCRdb table, and some are missing; sequencing was by immunoSEQ multiplex PCR. This table holds some 50,000 clones, approximately 91% found once. Sequenced here: peripheral blood, sampled 28 days after the second AZD1222 dose. The receptor set was obtained from an adult who received the AZD1222 COVID-19 vaccine.

This clone was detected only a few times. This chain links TRBV23-1 with TRBJ2-7; no clear D gene. TRBV23-1 falls under the ORF class, with uncertain function. There are 16 residues in the CDR3. V dropped 4 bases and J dropped 5 bases, with 21 bases sitting between them. The DNA for the CDR3 is TGCGCCAGCAGTCGTCCCACTACGATCCTACGAGACGAGCAGTACTTC. Protein: CASSRPTTILRDEQYF.

The rearrangement uses TRBV4-2 and TRBJ2-7, with D perhaps matching TRBD2 (5 bases). The germline V gene encodes CDR1 LGHNA and CDR2 YNFKEQ. There are 15 residues in the CDR3. V lost 0 bases to trimming and J lost 2 bases, with 11 bases between them. The CDR3 nucleotides are TGTGCCAGCAGCCAAGACGCCGGGGAGACCTACGAGCAGTACTTC. It yields the protein CASSQDAGETYEQYF.

This rearrangement joins TRBV2 to TRBJ2-5, with TRBD1 matching over 7 bases. Germline V gives CDR1 SNHLY, CDR2 FYNNEI. The CDR3 spans 13 residues. Losses at the gene ends were 4 bases for V and 4 bases for J; bases not matched to a gene: 3. The CDR3 nucleotides are TGTGCCAGCAGTGGACAGGGCCGAGAGACCCAGTACTTC. Its translation: CASSGQGRETQYF.

The chain employs TRBV5-1 and TRBJ2-7, with TRBD1 identical over 7 bases. This CDR3 has 15 residues. CDR1 SGHRS and CDR2 YFSETQ come from the germline V gene. J lost 4 bases, V lost 0 bases, and 7 bases had no gene match. CDR3 region: CASSLGAGTAYEQYF. DNA for the CDR3: TGCGCCAGCAGCTTGGGGGCCGGGACAGCTTACGAGCAGTACTTC.

The chain has TRBV6-5 and TRBJ1-3; possibly TRBD1 for D (5 bases). Germline-derived CDR1 and CDR2 are MNHEY and SVGAGI. The V end was cut by 6 bases, the J end by 4 bases, with 16 bases between. The CDR3 has 15 residues. The CDR3 DNA reads as TGTGCCAGCAGCCGCGCCCAGGGAGGCGGAAACACCATATATTTT. This gives the protein CASSRAQGGGNTIYF.